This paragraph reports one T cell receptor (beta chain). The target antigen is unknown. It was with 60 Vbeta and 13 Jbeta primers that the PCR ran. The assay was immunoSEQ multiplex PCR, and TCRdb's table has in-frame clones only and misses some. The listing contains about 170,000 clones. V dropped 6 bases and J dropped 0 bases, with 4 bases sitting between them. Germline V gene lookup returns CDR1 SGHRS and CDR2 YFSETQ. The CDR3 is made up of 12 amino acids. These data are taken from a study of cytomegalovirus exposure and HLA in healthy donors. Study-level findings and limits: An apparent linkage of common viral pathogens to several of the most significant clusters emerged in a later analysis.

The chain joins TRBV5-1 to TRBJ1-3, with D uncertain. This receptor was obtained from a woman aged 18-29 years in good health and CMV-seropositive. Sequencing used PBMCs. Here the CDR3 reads CASTGSGNTIYF. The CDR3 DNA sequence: TGCGCCAGCACAGGCTCTGGAAACACCATATATTTT.